This TCR beta chain was documented in a study of radiotherapy plus CTLA-4 blockade in lung cancer. Study-level background: Among enrolled patients, roughly 20% responded and 30% to 40% achieved disease control.

Trimming took off 0 bases at V and 7 bases at J, with 16 bases between the two ends. Germline V gene sequence: CDR1 MNHNY, CDR2 SVGAGI (reference sequence). There are 16 residues in the CDR3. The method was immunoSEQ multiplex PCR; TCRdb's version includes in-frame clones alone and lacks a portion of them. The profile shows approximately 77,000 clones, roughly 80% of them singletons. Concerning this clone: Its antigen is unidentified.

Study-level findings and limits: Some TCR clones had been derived from tumors. These clones expanded in peripheral blood after radiotherapy plus ipilimumab. Reportedly, early blood T cell clone dynamics best predicted response, with interferon-beta.

The chain uses TRBV6-6 and TRBJ1-5; D possibly corresponds to TRBD1 (5 bases). The sequence came from a human donor with non-small cell lung cancer who had stable disease on radiotherapy plus ipilimumab. The sequences come from peripheral blood, collected from a patient treated with radiotherapy plus ipilimumab. DNA of the CDR3: TGTGCCAGCAGTTACTCGATCCCCAGGGTGGGACAGCCCCAGCATTTT. Translated: CASSYSIPRVGQPQHF.